Listed here is a single TCR beta chain. Data came from immunoSEQ multiplex PCR; TCRdb stores just in-frame clones and leaves some out. The sample has 45,000 to 55,000 clones, 85% to 95% seen once; the top ten hold 10% to 15%. CDR1 and CDR2 from the germline V gene are MDHEN and SYDVKM. The CDR3 has 13 residues. V shed 3 bases, J shed 8 bases, and the junction held 6 bases outside the gene matches. The data are from a study of OX40 agonist ivuxolimab in advanced cancers. Source: CD4+ or CD8+ T cells sorted from blood, taken in a trial of the OX40 agonist ivuxolimab. This TCR came from an adult with an advanced solid tumor such as melanoma, head and neck, liver or kidney cancer. The chain couples TRBV28 to TRBJ1-1, with 7 bases fitting TRBD1. The CDR3 region has the DNA TGTGCCAGCAGTTTGGGACGGGGACAGGAAGCTTTCTTT. The encoded protein is CASSLGRGQEAFF.